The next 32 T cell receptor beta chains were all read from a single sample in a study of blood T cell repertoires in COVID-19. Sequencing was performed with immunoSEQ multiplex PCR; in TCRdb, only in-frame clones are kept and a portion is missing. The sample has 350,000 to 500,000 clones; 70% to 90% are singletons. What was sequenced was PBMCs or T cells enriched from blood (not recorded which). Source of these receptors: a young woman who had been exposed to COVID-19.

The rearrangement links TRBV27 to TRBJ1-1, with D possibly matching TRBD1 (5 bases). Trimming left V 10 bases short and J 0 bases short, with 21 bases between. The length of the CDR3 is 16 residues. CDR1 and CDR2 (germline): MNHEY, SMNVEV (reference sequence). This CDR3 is CATKYLGQGLNTEAFF. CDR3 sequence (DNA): TGTGCCACCAAATATTTGGGGCAGGGATTGAACACTGAAGCTTTCTTT.

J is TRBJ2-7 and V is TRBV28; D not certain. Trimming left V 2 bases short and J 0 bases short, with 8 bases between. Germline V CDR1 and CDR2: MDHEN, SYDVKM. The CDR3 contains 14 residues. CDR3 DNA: TGTGCCAGCAGTTTAGAGTCGCTCTCCTACGAGCAGTACTTC. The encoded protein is CASSLESLSYEQYF. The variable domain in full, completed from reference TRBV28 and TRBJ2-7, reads DVKVTQSSRYLVKRTGEKVFLECVQDMDHENMFWYRQDPGLGLRLIYFSYDVKMKEKGDIPEGYSVSREKKERFSLILESASTNQTSMYLCASSLESLSYEQYFGPGTRLTVT.

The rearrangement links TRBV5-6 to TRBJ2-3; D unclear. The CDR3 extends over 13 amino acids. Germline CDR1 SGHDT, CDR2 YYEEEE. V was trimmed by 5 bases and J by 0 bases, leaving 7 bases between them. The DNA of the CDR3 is TGTGCCAGCAGTCAAATCAGCACAGATACGCAGTATTTT. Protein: CASSQISTDTQYF.

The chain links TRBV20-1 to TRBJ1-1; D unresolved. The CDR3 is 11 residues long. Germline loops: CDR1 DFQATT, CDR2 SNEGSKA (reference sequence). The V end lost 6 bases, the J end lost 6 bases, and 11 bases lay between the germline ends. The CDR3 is CSAKFQSEAFF. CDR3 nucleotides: TGCAGTGCCAAATTTCAGTCTGAAGCTTTCTTT.

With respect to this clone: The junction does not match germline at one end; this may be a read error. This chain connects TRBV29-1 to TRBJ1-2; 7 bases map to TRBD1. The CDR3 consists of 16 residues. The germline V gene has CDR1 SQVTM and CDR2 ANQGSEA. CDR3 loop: CSVEGRTGRDNFGYTF. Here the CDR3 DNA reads TGCAGCGTTGAAGGACGGACAGGCCGAGATAACTTTGGCTACACCTTC.

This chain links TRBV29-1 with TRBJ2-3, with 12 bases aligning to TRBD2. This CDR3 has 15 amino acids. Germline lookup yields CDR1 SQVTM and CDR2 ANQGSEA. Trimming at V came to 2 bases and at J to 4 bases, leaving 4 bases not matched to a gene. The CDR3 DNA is TGCAGCGTTGAAAGACTAGCGGGAGTATCAGATACGCAGTATTTT. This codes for CSVERLAGVSDTQYF.

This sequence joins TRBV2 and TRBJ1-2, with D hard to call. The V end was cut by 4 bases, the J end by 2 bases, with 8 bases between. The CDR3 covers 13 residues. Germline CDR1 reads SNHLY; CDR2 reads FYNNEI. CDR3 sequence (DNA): TGTGCCAGCAGTGTGGTACAAAACTATGGCTACACCTTC. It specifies CASSVVQNYGYTF.

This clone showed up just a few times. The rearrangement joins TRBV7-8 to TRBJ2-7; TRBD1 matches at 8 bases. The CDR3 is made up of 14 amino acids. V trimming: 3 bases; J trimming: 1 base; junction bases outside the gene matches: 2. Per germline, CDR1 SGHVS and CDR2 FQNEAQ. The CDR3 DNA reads TGTGCCAGCAGCTTTACAGGGGGGTCCTACGAGCAGTACTTC. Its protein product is CASSFTGGSYEQYF.

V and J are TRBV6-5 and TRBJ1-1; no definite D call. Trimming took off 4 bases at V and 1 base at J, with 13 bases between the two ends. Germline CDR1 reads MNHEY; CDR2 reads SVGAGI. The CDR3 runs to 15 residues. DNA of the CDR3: TGTGCCAGCAGTTCCCTCCAGGTCAGGAACACTGAAGCTTTCTTT. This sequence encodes CASSSLQVRNTEAFF.

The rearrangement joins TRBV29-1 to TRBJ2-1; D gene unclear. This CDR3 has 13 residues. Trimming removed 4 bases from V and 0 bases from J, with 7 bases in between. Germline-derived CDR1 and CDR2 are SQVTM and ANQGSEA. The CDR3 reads CSVVSSSYNEQFF. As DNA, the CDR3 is TGCAGCGTTGTTTCCAGCTCCTACAATGAGCAGTTCTTC.

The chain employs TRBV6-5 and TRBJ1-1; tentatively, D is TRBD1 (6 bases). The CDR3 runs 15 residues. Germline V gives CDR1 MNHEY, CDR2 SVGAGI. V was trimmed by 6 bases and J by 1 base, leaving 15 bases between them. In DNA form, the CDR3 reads TGTGCCAGCAGGCCCCTCCGGGACACGAACACTGAAGCTTTCTTT. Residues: CASRPLRDTNTEAFF.

The CDR3 is CASSLPGSNSGDTYEQYF. The DNA of the CDR3 is TGTGCCAGCAGTTTACCCGGCTCTAATAGCGGGGATACCTACGAGCAGTACTTC. This chain links TRBV27 with TRBJ2-7, with 8 bases aligning to TRBD2. Germline loops: CDR1 MNHEY, CDR2 SMNVEV (reference sequence). The CDR3 sequence is 18 residues long. The V and J ends lost 2 bases and 2 bases, in that order; junction bases with no gene match: 14.

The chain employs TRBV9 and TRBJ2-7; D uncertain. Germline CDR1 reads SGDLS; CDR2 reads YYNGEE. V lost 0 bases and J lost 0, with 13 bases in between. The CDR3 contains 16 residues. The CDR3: CASSVVSGIRSYEQYF. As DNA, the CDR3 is TGTGCCAGCAGCGTAGTTTCAGGTATTCGCTCCTACGAGCAGTACTTC. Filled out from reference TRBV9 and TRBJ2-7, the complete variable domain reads DSGVTQTPKHLITATGQRVTLRCSPRSGDLSVYWYQQSLDQGLQFLIQYYNGEERAKGNILERFSAQQFPDLHSELNLSSLELGDSALYFCASSVVSGIRSYEQYFGPGTRLTVT.

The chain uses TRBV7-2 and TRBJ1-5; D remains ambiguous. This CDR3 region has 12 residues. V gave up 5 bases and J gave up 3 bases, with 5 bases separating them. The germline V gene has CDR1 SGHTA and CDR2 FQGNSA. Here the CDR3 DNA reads TGTGCCAGCAGCCAGATCAATCAGCCCCAGCATTTT. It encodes CASSQINQPQHF.

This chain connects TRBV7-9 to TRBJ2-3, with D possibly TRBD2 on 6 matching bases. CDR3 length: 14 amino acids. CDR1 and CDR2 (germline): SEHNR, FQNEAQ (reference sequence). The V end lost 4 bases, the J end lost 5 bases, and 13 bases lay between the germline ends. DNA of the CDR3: TGTGCCAGCAGCTGGGCTAGCGCCCAAGATACGCAGTATTTT. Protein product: CASSWASAQDTQYF.

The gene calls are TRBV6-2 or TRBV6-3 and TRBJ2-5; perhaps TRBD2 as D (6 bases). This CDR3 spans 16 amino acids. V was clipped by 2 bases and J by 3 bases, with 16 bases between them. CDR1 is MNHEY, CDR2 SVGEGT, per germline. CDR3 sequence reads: CASSYPKVTSKETQYF. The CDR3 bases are TGTGCCAGCAGTTACCCAAAAGTGACTAGTAAAGAGACCCAGTACTTC.

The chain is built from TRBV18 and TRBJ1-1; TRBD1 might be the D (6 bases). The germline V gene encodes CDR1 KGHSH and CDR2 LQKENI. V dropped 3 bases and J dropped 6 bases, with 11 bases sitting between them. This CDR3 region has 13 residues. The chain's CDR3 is CASSPTPGAEAFF. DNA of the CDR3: TGTGCCAGCTCACCCACCCCAGGGGCTGAAGCTTTCTTT.

The CDR3 DNA sequence: TGTGCCAGCAGCTTGGGACAGGATTACGAGCAGTACTTC. It translates to CASSLGQDYEQYF. The chain links TRBV5-8 to TRBJ2-7; D may be TRBD1 (6 bases). The CDR3 loop spans 13 amino acids. The germline V gene has CDR1 SGHTS and CDR2 YDEGEE. With 0 bases removed from V and 4 bases from J, the gap between germline ends came to 8 bases.

In nucleotides, the CDR3 is TGTGCCAGCAGACGATTCATTTTTAGCGGGAGGGCCACCACCGGGGAGCTGTTTTTT. It translates to CASRRFIFSGRATTGELFF. This rearrangement joins TRBV4-2 to TRBJ2-2; 11 bases agree with TRBD2. Germline V gene sequence: CDR1 LGHNA, CDR2 YNFKEQ. The CDR3 is 19 amino acids. V was pared by 6 bases and J by 4 bases, with 16 bases of the junction left unmatched.

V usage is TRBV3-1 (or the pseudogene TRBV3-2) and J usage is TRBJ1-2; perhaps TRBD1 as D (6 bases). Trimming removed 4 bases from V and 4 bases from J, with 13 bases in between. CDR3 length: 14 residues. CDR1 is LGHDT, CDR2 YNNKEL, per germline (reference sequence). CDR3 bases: TGTGCCAGCAGCCCAGGGGCTGGTGGCTATGGCTACACCTTC. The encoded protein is CASSPGAGGYGYTF.

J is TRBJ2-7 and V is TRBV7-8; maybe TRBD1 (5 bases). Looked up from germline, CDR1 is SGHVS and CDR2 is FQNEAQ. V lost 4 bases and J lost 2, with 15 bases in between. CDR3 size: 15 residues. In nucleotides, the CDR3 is TGTGCCAGCAGCTCCTCGTGGCGACAGACCTACGAGCAGTACTTC. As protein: CASSSSWRQTYEQYF.

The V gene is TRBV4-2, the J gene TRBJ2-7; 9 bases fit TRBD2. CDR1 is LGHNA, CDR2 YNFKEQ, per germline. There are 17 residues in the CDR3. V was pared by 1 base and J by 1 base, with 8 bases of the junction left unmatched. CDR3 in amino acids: CASSQGSGREGSYEQYF. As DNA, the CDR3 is TGTGCCAGCAGCCAAGGTTCTGGGCGGGAGGGTTCCTACGAGCAGTACTTC.

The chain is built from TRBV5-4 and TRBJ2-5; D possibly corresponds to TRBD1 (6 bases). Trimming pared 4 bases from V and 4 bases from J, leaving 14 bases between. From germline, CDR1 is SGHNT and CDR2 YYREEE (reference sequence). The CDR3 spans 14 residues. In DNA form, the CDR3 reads TGTGCCAGCAGCCCGGTGGACAGCTTAGAGACCCAGTACTTC. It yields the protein CASSPVDSLETQYF.

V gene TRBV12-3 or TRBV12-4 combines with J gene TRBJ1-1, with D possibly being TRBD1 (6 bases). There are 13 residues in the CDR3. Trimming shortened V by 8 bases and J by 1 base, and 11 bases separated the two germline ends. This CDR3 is CASPGEGNTEAFF. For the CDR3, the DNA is TGTGCCAGCCCAGGGGAGGGGAACACTGAAGCTTTCTTT.

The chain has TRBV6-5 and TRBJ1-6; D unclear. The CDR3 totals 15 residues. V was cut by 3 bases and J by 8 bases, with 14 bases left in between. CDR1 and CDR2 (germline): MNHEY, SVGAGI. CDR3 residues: CASSYLVSLDSPLHF. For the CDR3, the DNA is TGTGCCAGCAGTTATTTAGTGAGTTTGGATTCACCCCTCCACTTT.

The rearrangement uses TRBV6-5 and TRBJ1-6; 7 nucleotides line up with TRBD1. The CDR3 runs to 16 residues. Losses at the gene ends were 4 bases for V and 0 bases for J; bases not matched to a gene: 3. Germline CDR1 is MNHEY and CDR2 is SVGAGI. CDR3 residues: CASSSQGSSYNSPLHF. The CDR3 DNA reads TGTGCCAGCAGTTCACAGGGGAGCTCCTATAATTCACCCCTCCACTTT.

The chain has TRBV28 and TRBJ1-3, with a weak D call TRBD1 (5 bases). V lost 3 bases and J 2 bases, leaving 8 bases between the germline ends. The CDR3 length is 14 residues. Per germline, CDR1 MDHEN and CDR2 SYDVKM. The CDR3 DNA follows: TGTGCCAGCAGTTTGCAGGGTCCTGGAAACACCATATATTTT. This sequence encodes CASSLQGPGNTIYF.

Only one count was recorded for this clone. The CDR3 bases are TGCGCCAGCAGCTTGCGGGTCTCCTACAATGAGCAGTTCTTC. It encodes CASSLRVSYNEQFF. V gene TRBV5-1 combines with J gene TRBJ2-1; D gene uncertain. Per the germline V gene, CDR1 is SGHRS and CDR2 is YFSETQ. V lost 1 base and J lost 0, with 5 bases in between. This CDR3 region has 14 residues.

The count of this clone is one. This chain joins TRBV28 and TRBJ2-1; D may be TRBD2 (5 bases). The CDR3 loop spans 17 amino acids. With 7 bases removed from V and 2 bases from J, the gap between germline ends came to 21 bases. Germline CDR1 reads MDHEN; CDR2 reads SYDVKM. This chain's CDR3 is CASTCLKERSAYNEQFF. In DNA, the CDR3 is TGTGCCAGCACCTGCCTCAAGGAGCGGAGTGCCTACAATGAGCAGTTCTTC.

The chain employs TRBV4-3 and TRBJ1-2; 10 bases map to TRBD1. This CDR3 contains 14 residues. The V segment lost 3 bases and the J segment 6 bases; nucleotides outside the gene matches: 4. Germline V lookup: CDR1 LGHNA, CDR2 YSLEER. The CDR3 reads CASSQWDRGNGYTF. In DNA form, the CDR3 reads TGCGCCAGCAGCCAGTGGGACAGGGGTAATGGCTACACCTTC.

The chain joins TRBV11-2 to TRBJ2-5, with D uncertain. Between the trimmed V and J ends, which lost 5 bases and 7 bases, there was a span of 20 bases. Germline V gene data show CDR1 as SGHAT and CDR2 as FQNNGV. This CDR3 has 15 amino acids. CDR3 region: CASSPGSLIPGTQYF. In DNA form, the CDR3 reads TGTGCCAGCAGCCCCGGTAGTCTAATACCTGGGACCCAGTACTTC.

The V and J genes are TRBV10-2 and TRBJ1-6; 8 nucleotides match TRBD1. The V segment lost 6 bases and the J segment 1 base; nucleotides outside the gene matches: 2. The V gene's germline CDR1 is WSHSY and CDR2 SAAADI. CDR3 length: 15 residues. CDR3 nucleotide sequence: TGCGCCAGCAGCGACAGGGGATCCTATAATTCACCCCTCCACTTT. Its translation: CASSDRGSYNSPLHF.